This TCR beta chain was captured in a study of OX40 agonist ivuxolimab in advanced cancers. General observations from the study: Some of the nonresponding patients also showed low levels of normalized T-cell clonal expansion.

Baseline, cycle 4 day 1, and cycle 7 day 1 were the blood sampling points. In regard to this clone: What it binds is not known.

The length of the CDR3 is 14 residues. Germline loops: CDR1 KGHSH, CDR2 LQKENI. The V end was cut by 3 bases, the J end by 3 bases, with 9 bases between. Generated by immunoSEQ multiplex PCR, the TCRdb table keeps only in-frame clones and is missing some. The data contain 80,000 to 100,000 clones, roughly 94% of them singletons. The TCR comes from an adult with an advanced solid tumor such as melanoma, head and neck, liver or kidney cancer. The V gene is TRBV18, the J gene TRBJ1-5; weak D call: TRBD1 (6 bases). Specimen: CD4+ or CD8+ T cells sorted from blood, collected in a trial of the OX40 agonist ivuxolimab. In DNA, the CDR3 is TGTGCCAGCTCACCTCAGGGGAACAATCAGCCCCAGCATTTT. It is translated as CASSPQGNNQPQHF.